This passage covers 15 T cell receptor beta chains from one sample sequenced in a study of somatic mutations in cytotoxic T cells in rheumatoid arthritis (dated by TCRdb to about 2017). Library construction relied on the immunoSEQ multiplex PCR assay. TCRdb carries this immuneACCESS record with in-frame sequences only. Its versions omit some clonotypes, under half of them owing to an unresolved V gene in the studies checked, with the rest unexplained. The sample table holds some 11,000 clones, of which almost 85% were seen once. The leading ten clones occupy over 7% of the sample. Sequenced input: CD8+ T cells sorted from blood. The origin of the receptors is a woman aged 55-70 years with rheumatoid arthritis.

The CDR3 protein is CASSLERGRAEKLFF. The CDR3 DNA is TGTGCCAGCAGCCTAGAAAGGGGCCGGGCGGAAAAACTGTTTTTT. V gene TRBV4-2 combines with J gene TRBJ1-4; possibly TRBD1 for D (5 bases). The CDR3 spans 15 residues. Germline-derived CDR1 and CDR2 are LGHNA and YNFKEQ. The V end was cut by 4 bases, the J end by 8 bases, with 17 bases between.

This chain joins TRBV6-1 and TRBJ2-5; possible D gene TRBD1, 6 bases. TRBJ2-7 explains the end of the DNA better; the J call may be wrong. CDR1 and CDR2 (germline): MNHNS, SASEGT. CDR3 length: 14 residues. This CDR3 reads CASTGRQVTYEQYF. The CDR3 bases are TGTGCCAGCACTGGGAGACAGGTAACCTACGAGCAGTACTTC.

The CDR3 DNA sequence: TGTGCCAGCAGCTTCCGGACAGGGGGCACTGAAGCTTTCTTT. Its translation: CASSFRTGGTEAFF. The rearrangement uses TRBV11-1 and TRBJ1-1, with 10 bases aligning to TRBD1. CDR1 and CDR2 from the germline V gene are SGHAT and FQDESV (reference sequence). The CDR3 runs 14 residues. Trimming removed 3 bases from V and 4 bases from J; junction bases left unmatched: 2.

This clone was detected only once. The chain combines TRBV5-1 with TRBJ2-7, with a tentative D call TRBD1 (6 bases). The CDR3 totals 16 residues. Per germline, CDR1 SGHRS and CDR2 YFSETQ. Trimming pared 4 bases from V and 0 bases from J, leaving 17 bases between. CDR3 sequence: CASSPGTRTLSYEQYF. The CDR3 coding sequence is TGCGCCAGCAGCCCCGGGACAAGGACCCTCTCCTACGAGCAGTACTTC.

V usage is TRBV27 and J usage is TRBJ2-7; 7 bases line up with TRBD2. The CDR3 has 13 amino acids. V shed 2 bases and J 2 bases; nucleotides not matched to a gene: 0. Looked up from germline, CDR1 is MNHEY and CDR2 is SMNVEV (reference sequence). The CDR3: CASSLAGAYEQYF. The CDR3 DNA reads as TGTGCCAGCAGTTTAGCGGGGGCCTACGAGCAGTACTTC.

The gene calls are TRBV9 and TRBJ1-2; the match to TRBD1 covers 9 bases. Trimming at V came to 4 bases and at J to 7 bases, leaving 8 bases not matched to a gene. CDR1 is SGDLS and CDR2 is YYNGEE in the germline V gene. CDR3 length: 14 amino acids. In DNA form, the CDR3 reads TGTGCCAGCAGCCCCCGGGACAGGGTAGCTGGCTACACCTTC. Its protein product is CASSPRDRVAGYTF.

V is TRBV6-5 and J is TRBJ2-1; TRBD2 agrees at 7 bases. J gave up 8 bases and V 7 bases, and 14 bases lay outside the gene matches. The CDR3 is 15 residues long. The V gene's germline CDR1 is MNHEY and CDR2 SVGAGI. Here the CDR3 reads CASTTGQRDYYEQFF. Here the CDR3 DNA reads TGTGCCAGCACTACTGGCCAGCGGGATTACTATGAGCAGTTCTTC.

The V and J genes are TRBV7-2 and TRBJ1-1; possibly TRBD1 for D (6 bases). The CDR3 spans 13 residues. Trimming left V 3 bases short and J 8 bases short, with 13 bases between. CDR1 SGHTA and CDR2 FQGNSA come from the germline V gene. DNA of the CDR3: TGTGCCAGCAGCTTCGCAGCGGGACAAGAAGCTTTCTTT. This encodes CASSFAAGQEAFF.

The chain joins TRBV27 to TRBJ2-7, with 8 bases lining up with TRBD2. CDR3 length: 16 residues. V lost 4 bases, J lost 0 bases, and 8 bases stayed unmatched. CDR1 MNHEY and CDR2 SMNVEV come from the germline V gene (reference sequence). This CDR3 reads CASSYFGLAASYEQYF. Written as DNA, the CDR3 is TGTGCCAGCAGTTACTTTGGACTAGCCGCCTCCTACGAGCAGTACTTC.

This clone was counted once. The chain joins TRBV7-3 to TRBJ2-2, with TRBD1 matching 7 bases. There are 17 residues in the CDR3. CDR1 and CDR2 (germline): SGHTA, FQGTGA. The V segment lost 0 bases and the J segment 6 bases; nucleotides outside the gene matches: 10. The CDR3 reads CASSLTPGTALAGELFF. In nucleotides, the CDR3 is TGTGCCAGCAGCTTAACCCCCGGGACAGCTCTCGCCGGGGAGCTGTTTTTT.

Details on this clone: This likely comes from a read error, as the CDR3 has no conserved phenylalanine or tryptophan at its end. No DNA is shown, since the ends of the CDR3 on it are uncertain; the CDR3 is the one TCRdb lists. This sequence joins TRBV12-2 and TRBJ2-7; the table gives TRBD2 as D, unverified against the DNA. TRBV12-2 is a recognized pseudogene. The CDR3 adds up to 16 amino acids, both ends counted. This chain's CDR3 is CASRLGARGKSYEQYL.

The chain uses TRBV19 and TRBJ2-1, with 7 bases matching TRBD2. The germline CDR1 and CDR2 sequences are LNHDA and SQIVND (reference sequence). Losses at the gene ends were 5 bases for V and 4 bases for J; bases not matched to a gene: 8. This CDR3 spans 15 amino acids. The DNA of the CDR3 is TGTGCCAGTAGTCCCTCCTGGGAGGGGTACAATGAGCAGTTCTTC. It is translated as CASSPSWEGYNEQFF.

The count of this clone is one. The V call is TRBV2, the J call TRBJ1-4, with no clear D. Per germline, CDR1 SNHLY and CDR2 FYNNEI. The V end lost 5 bases, the J end lost 5 bases, and 12 bases lay between the germline ends. CDR3 length equals 14 residues. CDR3 in amino acids: CASSTPFGNEKLFF. The CDR3, as DNA: TGTGCCAGCAGTACCCCTTTCGGGAATGAAAAACTGTTTTTT.

This chain uses TRBV5-4 with TRBJ1-2; 9 nucleotides align to TRBD1. V shed 4 bases, J shed 1 base, and the junction held 5 bases outside the gene matches. Germline V gene sequence: CDR1 SGHNT, CDR2 YYREEE (reference sequence). This CDR3 comprises 15 residues. The CDR3 region is CASSVQGASNYGYTF. As DNA, the CDR3 is TGTGCCAGCAGCGTACAGGGGGCAAGTAACTATGGCTACACCTTC.

J is TRBJ1-5 and V is TRBV27, with 9 bases matching TRBD1. Trimming cost V 4 bases and J 7 bases; bases outside gene matches: 11. CDR1 is MNHEY and CDR2 is SMNVEV in the germline V gene (reference sequence). The CDR3 length is 16 residues. The CDR3: CASSSTGTGMRQPQHF. DNA of the CDR3: TGTGCCAGCAGTTCTACTGGGACAGGGATGAGGCAGCCCCAGCATTTT.